This T cell receptor (beta chain) stems from a study of blood T cells in healthy people across ages. Unmatched junction bases numbered 11, after V lost 4 bases and J lost 6 bases. Looked up from germline, CDR1 is SGHRS and CDR2 is YFSETQ. This CDR3 has 16 residues. Sample-barcoded 5' priming and a J-beta primer mix drove a second PCR of about 7 to 12 cycles. TCRdb passed the 5' RACE reads through MiXCR, listing each CDR3 protein once. The sample comprises more than 1,400,000 distinct CDR3 sequences, roughly 40% of which are singletons, and approximately 7.9% rests with the top ten. The sample consisted of blood. This receptor was obtained from a woman in her late teens or twenties in good health. The chain has TRBV5-1 and TRBJ2-1; 9 bases agree with TRBD2. The CDR3 sequence is CASSGGAVAGANEQFF. CDR3 nucleotide sequence: TGCGCCAGCAGCGGCGGTGCGGTAGCGGGAGCCAATGAGCAGTTCTTC.